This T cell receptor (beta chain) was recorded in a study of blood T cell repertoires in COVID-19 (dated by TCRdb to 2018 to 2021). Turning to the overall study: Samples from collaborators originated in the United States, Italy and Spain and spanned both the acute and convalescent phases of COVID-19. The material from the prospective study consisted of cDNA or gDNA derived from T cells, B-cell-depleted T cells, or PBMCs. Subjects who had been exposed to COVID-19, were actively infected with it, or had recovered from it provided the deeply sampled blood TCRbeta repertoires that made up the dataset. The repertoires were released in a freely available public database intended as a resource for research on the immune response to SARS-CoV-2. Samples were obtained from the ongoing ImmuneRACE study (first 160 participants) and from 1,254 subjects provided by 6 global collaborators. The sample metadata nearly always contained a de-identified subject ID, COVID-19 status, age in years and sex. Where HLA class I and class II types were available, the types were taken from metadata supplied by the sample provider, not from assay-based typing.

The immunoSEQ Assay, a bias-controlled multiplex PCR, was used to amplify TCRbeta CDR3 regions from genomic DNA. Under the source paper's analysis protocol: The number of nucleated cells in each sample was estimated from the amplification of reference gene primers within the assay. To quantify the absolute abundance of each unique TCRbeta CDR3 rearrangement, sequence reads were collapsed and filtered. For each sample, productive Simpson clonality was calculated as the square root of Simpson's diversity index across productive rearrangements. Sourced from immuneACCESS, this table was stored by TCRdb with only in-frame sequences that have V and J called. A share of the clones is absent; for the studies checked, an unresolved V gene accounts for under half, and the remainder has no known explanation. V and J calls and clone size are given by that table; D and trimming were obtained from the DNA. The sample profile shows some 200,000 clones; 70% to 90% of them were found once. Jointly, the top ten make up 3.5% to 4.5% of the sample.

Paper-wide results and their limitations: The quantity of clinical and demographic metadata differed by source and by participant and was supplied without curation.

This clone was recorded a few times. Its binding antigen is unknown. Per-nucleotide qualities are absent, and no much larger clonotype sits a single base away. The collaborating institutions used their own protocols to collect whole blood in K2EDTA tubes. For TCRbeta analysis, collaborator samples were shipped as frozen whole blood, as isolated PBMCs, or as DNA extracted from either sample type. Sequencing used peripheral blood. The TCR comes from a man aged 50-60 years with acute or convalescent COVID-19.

The CDR3 is CASSWGDSQFEAFF. The nucleotide sequence is given as TGCGCCAGCAGCTGGGGGGACAGCCAGTTTGAAGCTTTCTTT. The rearranged segments are TRBV5-1 and TRBJ1-1, and 7 junctional nucleotides match TRBD1. The CDR3 runs 14 residues from the cysteine to the phenylalanine. CDR3 DNA is the only sequence kept; it has 42 bases, read in frame from the first base. Via the germline V gene, CDR1 is SGHRS and CDR2 YFSETQ. At the junction V is shortened by 3 bases and J by 7 bases; bases outside the gene matches: 9.